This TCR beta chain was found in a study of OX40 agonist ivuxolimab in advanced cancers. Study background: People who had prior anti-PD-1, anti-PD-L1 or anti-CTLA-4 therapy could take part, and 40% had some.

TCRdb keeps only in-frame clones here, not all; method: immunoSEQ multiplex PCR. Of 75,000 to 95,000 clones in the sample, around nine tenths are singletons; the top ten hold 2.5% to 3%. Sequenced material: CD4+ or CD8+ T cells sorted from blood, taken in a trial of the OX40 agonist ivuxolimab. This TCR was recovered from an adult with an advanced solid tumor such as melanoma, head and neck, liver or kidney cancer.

Here the CDR3 reads CASSDGQGDQETQYF. For the CDR3, the DNA is TGCGCCAGCAGTGACGGACAGGGAGACCAAGAGACCCAGTACTTC. The chain combines TRBV10-1 with TRBJ2-5; 8 bases map to TRBD1. Germline CDR1 reads WNHNN; CDR2 reads SYGVQD (reference sequence). The V gene end was trimmed by 3 bases and the J gene end by 0 bases; junction bases not matched to a gene: 3. The CDR3 covers 15 residues.